This T cell receptor beta chain was recorded in a study of blood T cell repertoires in COVID-19. Those enrolled in Seattle joined during active infection and were followed longitudinally afterward. The V gene lost 4 bases and the J gene lost 1 base, with 13 bases spanning the gap. CDR1 is SGHTA, CDR2 FQGNSA, per germline. This CDR3 contains 15 residues. Original analysis: Counts of nucleated cells, estimated from reference gene primer amplification, were obtained. Generated by immunoSEQ multiplex PCR, the TCRdb table keeps only in-frame clones and is missing some. V, J and clone size derive from that table, while D and trimming were established from the DNA sequence. Here the sample spans about 130,000 clones, 85% to 90% being singletons.

The receptor comes from a man aged 60-69 years with COVID-19, enrolled during active disease. The chain uses TRBV7-2 and TRBJ1-1; possible D gene TRBD1, 5 bases. The sequenced sample consisted of peripheral blood. The CDR3 bases are TGTGCCAGCAGCTCAGTTTGGGGCGCGAACACTGAAGCTTTCTTT. This gives the protein CASSSVWGANTEAFF.